One sample yielded the 32 T cell receptor beta chains listed below, sequenced in a study of blood T cell repertoires in COVID-19. The assay was immunoSEQ multiplex PCR, and TCRdb's table has in-frame clones only and misses some. The table includes some 180,000 clones, about 85% detected once. Sequencing was performed on PBMCs or T cells enriched from blood (not recorded which). Source of these receptors: a man aged 40-49 years who had recovered from COVID-19.

This rearrangement joins TRBV29-1 to TRBJ2-2; TRBD1 aligns across 9 bases. The CDR3 covers 14 residues. Germline values: CDR1 SQVTM, CDR2 ANQGSEA. V was clipped by 3 bases and J by 1 base; unmatched bases: 0. The CDR3 nucleotides are TGCAGCGTTGAGGGACAGGGGAACACCGGGGAGCTGTTTTTT. It specifies CSVEGQGNTGELFF.

The J gene is TRBJ1-2, the V gene TRBV5-4; 10 nucleotides match TRBD1. Trimming removed 4 bases from V and 0 bases from J; junction bases left unmatched: 9. Germline lookup yields CDR1 SGHNT and CDR2 YYREEE (reference sequence). The CDR3 extends over 17 amino acids. The CDR3 loop reads CASSHRDRGDTNYGYTF. CDR3 bases: TGTGCCAGCAGCCACCGGGACAGGGGAGATACTAACTATGGCTACACCTTC.

The chain uses TRBV2 and TRBJ2-2; TRBD1 aligns across 10 bases. The CDR3 contains 14 residues. Unmatched junction bases numbered 7, after V lost 6 bases and J lost 9 bases. CDR1 is SNHLY and CDR2 is FYNNEI in the germline V gene. The CDR3 here is CASSLDRGDRELFF. CDR3 DNA sequence: TGTGCCAGCAGCCTGGACAGGGGGGACAGGGAGCTGTTTTTT.

The chain combines TRBV11-2 with TRBJ2-1; D is ambiguous. Deletions cut 1 base from V and 6 bases from J, with 13 bases between. The CDR3 loop spans 15 amino acids. Germline loops: CDR1 SGHAT, CDR2 FQNNGV. The CDR3 spells CASSLATQVSNEQFF. The CDR3, as DNA: TGTGCCAGCAGCTTAGCAACCCAGGTGAGCAATGAGCAGTTCTTC. Drawing the rest from reference TRBV11-2 and TRBJ2-1, the complete variable domain is EAGVAQSPRYKIIEKRQSVAFWCNPISGHATLYWYQQILGQGPKLLIQFQNNGVVDDSQLPKDRFSAERLKGVDSTLKIQPAKLEDSAVYLCASSLATQVSNEQFFGPGTRLTVL.

The rearrangement uses TRBV6-5 and TRBJ1-5, with a weak D call TRBD1 (5 bases). V was shortened by 4 bases and J by 3 bases, with 10 bases between the two germline ends. CDR1 is MNHEY and CDR2 is SVGAGI in the germline V gene. CDR3 length: 14 residues. CDR3 amino acids: CASSFRQNNQPQHF. The CDR3 DNA reads as TGTGCCAGCAGTTTTCGACAGAACAATCAGCCCCAGCATTTT.

This chain links TRBV6-6 with TRBJ1-1, with no clear D. In germline, CDR1 is MNHNY, CDR2 SVGAGI (reference sequence). V shed 5 bases and J shed 5 bases, with 15 bases lying between them. CDR3 size: 14 residues. The CDR3: CASSLRPGETEAFF. CDR3 nucleotides: TGTGCCAGCAGTCTTCGACCAGGTGAGACTGAAGCTTTCTTT.

The chain is built from TRBV18 and TRBJ1-2, with 10 positions matching TRBD1. V gave up 5 bases and J gave up 8 bases; unmatched junction bases: 11. Germline CDR1 is KGHSH and CDR2 is LQKENI. The length of the CDR3 is 15 residues. The CDR3 DNA reads TGTGCCAGCTCAACAACCGGGACAGGGGTTGAGGGCTACACCTTC. It encodes CASSTTGTGVEGYTF.

The chain has TRBV28 and TRBJ1-2, with D perhaps TRBD1 (5 bases). V was shortened by 1 base and J by 5 bases, with 14 bases between the two germline ends. The CDR3 length is 15 residues. Germline V gene lookup returns CDR1 MDHEN and CDR2 SYDVKM. The CDR3 DNA sequence: TGTGCCAGCAGTTTATCCCCCCAGGGCCAGTATGGCTACACCTTC. Translation gives CASSLSPQGQYGYTF.

This chain connects TRBV30 to TRBJ2-1; 9 bases map to TRBD1. The V and J ends lost 3 bases and 8 bases, in that order; junction bases with no gene match: 8. Germline V CDR1 and CDR2: GTSNPN, SVGIG (reference sequence). The CDR3 runs to 14 residues. The CDR3 bases are TGTGCCTGGAGCAAGGGACAGGGCTTACATGAGCAGTTCTTC. Translation: CAWSKGQGLHEQFF.

The chain joins TRBV27 to TRBJ2-1; 12 positions agree with TRBD2. V lost 5 bases to trimming and J lost 6 bases; unmatched junction nucleotides: 8. Germline lookup yields CDR1 MNHEY and CDR2 SMNVEV (reference sequence). This CDR3 is 16 amino acids long. The CDR3 here is CASSPDPSGRANEQFF. The CDR3 nucleotides read TGTGCCAGCAGTCCAGACCCTAGCGGGAGGGCCAATGAGCAGTTCTTC.

The chain combines TRBV28 with TRBJ1-3, with D possibly TRBD1 on 6 matching bases. The V gene lost 5 bases and the J gene lost 0 bases, with 11 bases spanning the gap. CDR1 and CDR2 (germline): MDHEN, SYDVKM. This CDR3 region has 15 residues. The CDR3 is CASSLTGSSGNTIYF. The CDR3 DNA sequence: TGTGCCAGCAGTCTCACAGGGAGCTCTGGAAACACCATATATTTT.

The genes are TRBV12-3 or TRBV12-4 and TRBJ2-7; D possibly corresponds to TRBD1 (6 bases). Trimming pared 3 bases from V and 2 bases from J, leaving 8 bases between. This CDR3 contains 13 residues. CDR3 in DNA: TGTGCCAGCAGTTTCGCAGGGGCCTACGAGCAGTACTTC. Its translation: CASSFAGAYEQYF.

CDR3 amino acids: CASSLQNEKLFF. The CDR3 nucleotides are TGCGCCAGCAGCTTGCAGAATGAAAAACTGTTTTTT. The chain links TRBV5-1 to TRBJ1-4, with D unclear. Deletions cut 1 base from V and 5 bases from J, with 3 bases between. Germline CDR1 SGHRS, CDR2 YFSETQ. CDR3 length: 12 amino acids.

V gene TRBV12-5 combines with J gene TRBJ1-2, with D unclear. This CDR3 is 14 amino acids long. The V gene lost 1 base and the J gene lost 7 bases, with 13 bases spanning the gap. Germline V gene data show CDR1 as LGHNT and CDR2 as FRNRAP. The CDR3 coding sequence is TGTGCTAGTGGTTTGGGCACAGAGGGTGCTGGCTACACCTTC. It is translated as CASGLGTEGAGYTF.

CDR3 nucleotides: TGTGCCTGGACGGGGGGACTTCTCCCCTACGAGCAGTACTTC. Its translation: CAWTGGLLPYEQYF. The rearrangement uses TRBV30 and TRBJ2-7; 7 bases are shared with TRBD2. The trim removed 4 bases at V and 2 bases at J, leaving 8 bases unmatched. Germline V lookup: CDR1 GTSNPN, CDR2 SVGIG (reference sequence). This CDR3 has 14 residues.

The chain has TRBV28 and TRBJ1-5; D gene uncertain. The CDR3 loop spans 14 amino acids. Trimming removed 7 bases at V and 6 bases at J, with 16 bases between. Germline values: CDR1 MDHEN, CDR2 SYDVKM. CDR3 nucleotide sequence: TGTGCCAGCATCCCGGGGATTTCTGGTCAGCCCCAGCATTTT. It is translated as CASIPGISGQPQHF.

The chain uses TRBV5-5 and TRBJ1-5; no definite D call. Germline lookup yields CDR1 SGHKS and CDR2 YYEKEE (reference sequence). This CDR3 has 15 residues. The V gene lost 0 bases and the J gene lost 0 bases, with 7 bases spanning the gap. The CDR3 DNA reads TGTGCCAGCAGCTTGGGGCCGATTAGCAATCAGCCCCAGCATTTT. As protein: CASSLGPISNQPQHF.

CDR3 in DNA: TGTGCCAGCAGTTTAAAGGAGGCGGAAGTCCCCTACGAGCAGTACTTC. Its translation is CASSLKEAEVPYEQYF. The chain carries TRBV28 and TRBJ2-7; tentative D call: TRBD2 (5 bases). This CDR3 is built from 16 residues. The V gene's germline CDR1 is MDHEN and CDR2 SYDVKM. Trimming removed 2 bases from V and 2 bases from J, with 16 bases in between.

This clone was picked up one time. V gene TRBV12-3 or TRBV12-4 combines with J gene TRBJ1-1; D possibly corresponds to TRBD1 (6 bases). The CDR3 has 13 amino acids. V was clipped by 5 bases and J by 4 bases, with 11 bases between them. DNA for the CDR3: TGTGCCAGCAGTCTAGGGGGGCTCACTGAAGCTTTCTTT. This translates into CASSLGGLTEAFF.

This clone was observed a single time. A much larger clone is a single base away; this may be a read error. The J gene is TRBJ1-5, the V gene TRBV12-2; the table gives TRBD1 as D, unverified against the DNA. TRBV12-2 is a documented pseudogene. The CDR3 loop spans 14 amino acids. This CDR3 reads CASCLAGGNQPQHF. For the CDR3, the DNA is TGTGCAAGTTGCTTAGCAGGGGGCAATCAGCCCCAGCATTTT.

The chain recombines TRBV9 with TRBJ2-2; D gene ambiguous. This CDR3 is built from 16 residues. V lost 2 bases to trimming and J lost 4 bases, with 15 bases between them. CDR1 is SGDLS and CDR2 is YYNGEE in the germline V gene. The chain's CDR3 is CASSVREFVATGELFF. The CDR3 coding sequence is TGTGCCAGCAGCGTTCGAGAGTTCGTTGCCACCGGGGAGCTGTTTTTT. The full variable domain, in which reference TRBV9 and TRBJ2-2 provide the parts outside the CDR3, is DSGVTQTPKHLITATGQRVTLRCSPRSGDLSVYWYQQSLDQGLQFLIQYYNGEERAKGNILERFSAQQFPDLHSELNLSSLELGDSALYFCASSVREFVATGELFFGEGSRLTVL.

The genes are TRBV6-5 and TRBJ2-3; 10 nucleotides line up with TRBD2. Germline values: CDR1 MNHEY, CDR2 SVGAGI. This CDR3 spans 15 amino acids. V gave up 5 bases and J gave up 2 bases; unmatched junction bases: 4. This CDR3 is CASSLLAGFTDTQYF. CDR3 bases: TGTGCCAGCAGTCTACTAGCGGGATTCACAGATACGCAGTATTTT.

The chain employs TRBV28 and TRBJ1-4, with D possibly being TRBD1 (5 bases). Germline V CDR1 and CDR2: MDHEN, SYDVKM. There are 14 residues in the CDR3. With 3 bases removed from V and 11 bases from J, the gap between germline ends came to 16 bases. CDR3: CASSFAGEGVKLFF. The CDR3 DNA follows: TGTGCCAGCAGTTTCGCGGGGGAGGGCGTTAAACTGTTTTTT.

The gene calls are TRBV5-4 and TRBJ2-7, with 7 nucleotides matching TRBD1. CDR3 length equals 13 residues. V gave up 2 bases and J gave up 7 bases; unmatched junction bases: 6. Germline V gene lookup returns CDR1 SGHNT and CDR2 YYREEE (reference sequence). This CDR3 reads CASSLQGPEEQYF. The DNA for the CDR3 is TGTGCCAGCAGCTTACAGGGGCCTGAAGAGCAGTACTTC.

The genes are TRBV18 and TRBJ1-2, with TRBD1 matching 8 bases. Germline CDR1 and CDR2: KGHSH and LQKENI. This CDR3 is 13 amino acids long. V lost 5 bases, J lost 5 bases, and 4 bases stayed unmatched. The DNA of the CDR3 is TGTGCCAGCTCATCTGGACAGGGATATGGCTACACCTTC. Amino acids: CASSSGQGYGYTF. Filled out from reference TRBV18 and TRBJ1-2, the complete variable domain reads NAGVMQNPRHLVRRRGQEARLRCSPMKGHSHVYWYRQLPEEGLKFMVYLQKENIIDESGMPKERFSAEFPKEGPSILRIQQVVRGDSAAYFCASSSGQGYGYTFGSGTRLTVV.

This clone showed up just a few times. The chain combines TRBV11-2 with TRBJ1-3, with D perhaps TRBD1 (6 bases). CDR1 and CDR2 (germline): SGHAT, FQNNGV. The CDR3 is 15 residues long. The germline V and J ends were trimmed by 1 base and 0 bases, with 7 bases remaining between them. CDR3 sequence (DNA): TGTGCCAGCAGCTTAGGGGGGCCCTCTGGAAACACCATATATTTT. This translates into CASSLGGPSGNTIYF. Looking up the rest from reference TRBV11-2 and TRBJ1-3 gives the full variable domain: EAGVAQSPRYKIIEKRQSVAFWCNPISGHATLYWYQQILGQGPKLLIQFQNNGVVDDSQLPKDRFSAERLKGVDSTLKIQPAKLEDSAVYLCASSLGGPSGNTIYFGEGSWLTVV.

The chain carries TRBV5-3 and TRBJ1-6; D not resolved. TRBV5-3 is recorded as an ORF, its role being uncertain. This CDR3 has 10 amino acids. Trimming pared 8 bases from V and 6 bases from J, leaving 3 bases between. CDR3 DNA sequence: TGTGCCAGGAGTAATTCACCCCTCCACTTT. Encoded protein: CARSNSPLHF.

This clone has a single count. The chain is built from TRBV6-5 and TRBJ2-1, with a possible D match to TRBD1 (5 bases). Germline CDR1 is MNHEY and CDR2 is SVGAGI. The CDR3 loop spans 13 amino acids. V lost 7 bases and J lost 4, with 11 bases in between. Here the CDR3 reads CASTRAPYNEQFF. For the CDR3, the DNA is TGTGCCAGCACCAGGGCCCCGTACAATGAGCAGTTCTTC.

The V call is TRBV7-2, the J call TRBJ1-6, with TRBD1 matching 11 bases. The V segment lost 5 bases and the J segment 9 bases; nucleotides outside the gene matches: 6. CDR1 is SGHTA and CDR2 is FQGNSA in the germline V gene. The CDR3 runs to 15 residues. CDR3: CASSIGQGAGSPLHF. In DNA, the CDR3 is TGTGCCAGCAGCATCGGACAGGGGGCCGGTTCACCCCTCCACTTT.

This chain uses TRBV7-8 with TRBJ1-4; 7 bases align to TRBD1. V lost 4 bases to trimming and J lost 4 bases; unmatched junction nucleotides: 3. The CDR3 is 14 residues long. The germline V gene has CDR1 SGHVS and CDR2 FQNEAQ. The CDR3 sequence: CASSSDRLNEKLFF. Written as DNA, the CDR3 is TGTGCCAGCAGCTCGGACAGGCTTAATGAAAAACTGTTTTTT.

The chain employs TRBV11-2 and TRBJ1-2, with 8 bases identical to TRBD1. The CDR3 sequence is 15 residues long. J gave up 7 bases and V 4 bases, and 11 bases lay outside the gene matches. Germline V CDR1 and CDR2: SGHAT, FQNNGV. CDR3 sequence: CASSSTPTGAGGYTF. As DNA, the CDR3 is TGTGCCAGCAGCTCTACCCCGACAGGGGCGGGTGGCTACACCTTC.

This clone was observed a single time. The rearrangement joins TRBV24-1 to TRBJ2-5; possibly TRBD1 for D (6 bases). The CDR3 is 14 amino acids. Trimming took 5 bases from V and 2 from J, leaving 11 bases between them. Looked up from germline, CDR1 is KGHDR and CDR2 is SFDVKD. CDR3 protein: CATSGTGQQETQYF. The CDR3 DNA is TGTGCCACCAGTGGCACGGGACAACAAGAGACCCAGTACTTC.